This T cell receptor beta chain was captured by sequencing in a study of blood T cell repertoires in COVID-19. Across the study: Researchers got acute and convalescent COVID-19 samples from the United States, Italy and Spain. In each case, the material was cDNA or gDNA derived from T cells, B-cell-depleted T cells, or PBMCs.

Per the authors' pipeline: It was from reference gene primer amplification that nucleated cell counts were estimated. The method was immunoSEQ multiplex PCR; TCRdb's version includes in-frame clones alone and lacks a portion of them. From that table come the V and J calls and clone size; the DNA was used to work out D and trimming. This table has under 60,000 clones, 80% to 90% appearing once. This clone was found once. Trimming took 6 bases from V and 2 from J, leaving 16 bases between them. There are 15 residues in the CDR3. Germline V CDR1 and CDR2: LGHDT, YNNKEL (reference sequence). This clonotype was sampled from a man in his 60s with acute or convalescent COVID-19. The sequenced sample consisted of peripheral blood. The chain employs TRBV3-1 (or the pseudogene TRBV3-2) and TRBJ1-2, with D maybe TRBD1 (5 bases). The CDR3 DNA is TGTGCCAGCAGTCCTCCCCCAGACAGAAACTATGGCTACACCTTC. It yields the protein CASSPPPDRNYGYTF.